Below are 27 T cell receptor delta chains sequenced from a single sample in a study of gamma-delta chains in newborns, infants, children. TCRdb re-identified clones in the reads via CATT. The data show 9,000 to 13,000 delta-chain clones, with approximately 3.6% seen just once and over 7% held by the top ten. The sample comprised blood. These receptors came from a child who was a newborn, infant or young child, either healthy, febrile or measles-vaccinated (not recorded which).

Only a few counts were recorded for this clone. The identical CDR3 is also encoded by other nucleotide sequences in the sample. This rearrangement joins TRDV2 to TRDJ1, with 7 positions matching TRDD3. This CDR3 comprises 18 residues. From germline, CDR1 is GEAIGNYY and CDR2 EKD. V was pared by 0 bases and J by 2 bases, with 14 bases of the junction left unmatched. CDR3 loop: CACDTVTGGYARTDKLIF. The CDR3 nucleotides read TGTGCCTGTGACACCGTTACTGGAGGATACGCGCGTACCGATAAACTCATCTTT.

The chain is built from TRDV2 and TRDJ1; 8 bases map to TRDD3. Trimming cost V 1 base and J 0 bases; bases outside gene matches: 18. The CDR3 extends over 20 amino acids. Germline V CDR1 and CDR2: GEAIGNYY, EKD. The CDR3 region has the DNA TGTGCCTGTGACACGGTAATTCAAACTGGGGGTCCTATGTACACCGATAAACTCATCTTT. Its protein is CACDTVIQTGGPMYTDKLIF.

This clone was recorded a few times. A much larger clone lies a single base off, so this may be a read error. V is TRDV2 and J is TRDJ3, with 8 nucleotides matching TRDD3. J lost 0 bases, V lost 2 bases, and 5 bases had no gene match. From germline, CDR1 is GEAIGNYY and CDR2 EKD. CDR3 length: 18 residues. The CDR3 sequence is CACDSTGDTSWDTRQMFF. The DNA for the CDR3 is TGTGCCTGTGACAGTACTGGGGATACCTCCTGGGACACCCGACAGATGTTTTTC.

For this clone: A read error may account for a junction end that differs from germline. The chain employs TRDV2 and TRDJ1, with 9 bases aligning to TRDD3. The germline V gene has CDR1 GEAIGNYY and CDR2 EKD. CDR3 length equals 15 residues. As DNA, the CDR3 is TGTGCCCGTGACGAAACGGGGGATACTCTCCGAAAACTCATCTTT. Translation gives CARDETGDTLRKLIF.

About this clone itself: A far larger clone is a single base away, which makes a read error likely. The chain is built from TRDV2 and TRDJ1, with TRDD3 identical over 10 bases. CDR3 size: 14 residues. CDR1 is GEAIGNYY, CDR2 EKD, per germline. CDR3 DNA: TGTGCCTTTGACATACTGGGGGATACCGATAAACTCATCTTT. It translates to CAFDILGDTDKLIF.

The CDR3 here is CAFASWALGFIRRYTDKLIF. In DNA form, the CDR3 reads TGTGCCTTCGCTTCTTGGGCCCTGGGCTTCATAAGACGGTACACCGATAAACTCATCTTT. No V segment was called; the J segment is TRDJ1; the table's D call of TRDD3 was not tested on the DNA. CDR3 length equals 20 residues.

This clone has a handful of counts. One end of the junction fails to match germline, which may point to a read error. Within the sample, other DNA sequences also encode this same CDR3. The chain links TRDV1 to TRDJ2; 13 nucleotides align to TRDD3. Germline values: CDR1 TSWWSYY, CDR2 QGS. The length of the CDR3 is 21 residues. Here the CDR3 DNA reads TGTGCTCTTGGAGAACTCCTCCCAGCGGCCACTGGGGGATACGCAGCGGCACAACTCTTCTTT. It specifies CALGELLPAATGGYAAAQLFF.

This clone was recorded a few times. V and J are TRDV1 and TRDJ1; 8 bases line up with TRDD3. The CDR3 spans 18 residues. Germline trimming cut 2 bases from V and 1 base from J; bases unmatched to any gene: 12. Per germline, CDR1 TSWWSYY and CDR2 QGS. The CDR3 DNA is TGTGCTCTTGGGGAAGGGTGTGACTGGGGGCCTCCCACCGATAAACTCATCTTT. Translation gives CALGEGCDWGPPTDKLIF.

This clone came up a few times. CDR3 sequence reads: CACRKLGDNDFDKLIF. The DNA of the CDR3 is TGTGCCTGTAGAAAACTGGGGGATAATGACTTCGATAAACTCATCTTT. The V call is TRDV2, the J call TRDJ1; 11 bases fit TRDD3. J lost 4 bases, V lost 6 bases, and 12 bases had no gene match. This CDR3 is built from 16 residues. Germline assignment: CDR1 GEAIGNYY and CDR2 EKD.

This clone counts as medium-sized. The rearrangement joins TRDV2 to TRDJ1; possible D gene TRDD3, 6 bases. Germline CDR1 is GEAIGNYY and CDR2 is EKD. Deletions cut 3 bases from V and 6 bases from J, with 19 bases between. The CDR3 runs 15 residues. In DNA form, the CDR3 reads TGTGCCTGTGACCCGGTCGGGGATCTGAGGAATAAACTCATCTTT. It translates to CACDPVGDLRNKLIF.

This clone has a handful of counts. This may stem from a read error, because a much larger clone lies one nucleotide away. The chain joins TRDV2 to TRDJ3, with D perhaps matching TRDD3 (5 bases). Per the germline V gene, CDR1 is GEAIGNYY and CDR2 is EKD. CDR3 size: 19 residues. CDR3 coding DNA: TGTGCCTGTGACACCGGAGGGATTTCGAGCTCCTGGGACACCCGACGGATGTTTTTC. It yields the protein CACDTGGISSSWDTRRMFF.

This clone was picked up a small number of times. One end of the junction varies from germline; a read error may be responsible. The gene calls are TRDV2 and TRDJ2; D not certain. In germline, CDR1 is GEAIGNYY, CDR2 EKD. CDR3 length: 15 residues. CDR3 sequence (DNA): TGTGCCTTTGACACCGTAGGGCGACCCCCAGCACAACTCTTCTTT. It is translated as CAFDTVGRPPAQLFF.

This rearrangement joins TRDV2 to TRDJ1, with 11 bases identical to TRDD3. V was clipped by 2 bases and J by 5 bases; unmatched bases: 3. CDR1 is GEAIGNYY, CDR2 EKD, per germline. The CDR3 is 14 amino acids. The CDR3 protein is CACDMGDTEDKLIF. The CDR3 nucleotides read TGTGCCTGTGACATGGGGGATACGGAAGATAAACTCATCTTT.

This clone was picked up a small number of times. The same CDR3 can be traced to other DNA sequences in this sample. The CDR3 sequence is CACDTSGGTGKLIF. The DNA of the CDR3 is TGTGCCTGTGACACCTCTGGTGGAACGGGTAAACTCATCTTT. The gene calls are TRDV2 and TRDJ1; D unresolved. CDR1 and CDR2 (germline): GEAIGNYY, EKD. V lost 0 bases and J lost 7, with 14 bases in between. This CDR3 comprises 14 residues.

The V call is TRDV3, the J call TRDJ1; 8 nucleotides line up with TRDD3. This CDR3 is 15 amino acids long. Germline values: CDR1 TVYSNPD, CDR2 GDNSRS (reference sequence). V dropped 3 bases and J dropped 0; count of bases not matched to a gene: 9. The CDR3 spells CALMGDLNYTDKLIF. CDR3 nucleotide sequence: TGTGCCTTGATGGGGGATCTTAATTACACCGATAAACTCATCTTT.

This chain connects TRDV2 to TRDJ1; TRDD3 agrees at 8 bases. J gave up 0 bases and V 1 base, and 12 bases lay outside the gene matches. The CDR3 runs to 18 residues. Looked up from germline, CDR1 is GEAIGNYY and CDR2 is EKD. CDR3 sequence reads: CACDTLSGGQSNTDKLIF. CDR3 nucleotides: TGTGCCTGTGACACTTTGTCTGGGGGACAGAGTAACACCGATAAACTCATCTTT.

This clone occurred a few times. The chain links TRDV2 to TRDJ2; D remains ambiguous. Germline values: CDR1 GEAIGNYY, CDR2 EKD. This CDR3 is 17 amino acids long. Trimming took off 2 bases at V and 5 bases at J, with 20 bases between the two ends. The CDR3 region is CACDKKRTSLFTAQLFF. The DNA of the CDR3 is TGTGCCTGTGACAAGAAGAGGACCTCCTTGTTTACAGCACAACTCTTCTTT.

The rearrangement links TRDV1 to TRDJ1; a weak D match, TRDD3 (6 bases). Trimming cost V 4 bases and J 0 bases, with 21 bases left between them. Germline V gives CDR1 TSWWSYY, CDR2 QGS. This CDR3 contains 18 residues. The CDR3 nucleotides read TGTGCTCTTGGGGCCCCGGGGATTACATTGGGGGACACCGATAAACTCATCTTT. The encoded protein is CALGAPGITLGDTDKLIF.

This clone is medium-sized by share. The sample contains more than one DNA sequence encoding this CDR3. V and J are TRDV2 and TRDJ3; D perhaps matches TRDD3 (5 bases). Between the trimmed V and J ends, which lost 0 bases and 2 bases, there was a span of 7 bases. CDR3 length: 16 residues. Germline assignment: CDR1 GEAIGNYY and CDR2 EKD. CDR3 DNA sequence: TGTGCCTGTGACACCGTGGGGACCTGGGACACCCGACAGATGTTTTTC. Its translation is CACDTVGTWDTRQMFF.

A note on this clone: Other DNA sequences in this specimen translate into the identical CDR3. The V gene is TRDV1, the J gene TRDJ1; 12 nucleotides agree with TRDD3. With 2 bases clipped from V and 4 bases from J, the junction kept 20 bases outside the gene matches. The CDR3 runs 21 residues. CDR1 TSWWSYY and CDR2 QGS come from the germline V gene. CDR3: CALGEREGTQLGDTRRDKLIF. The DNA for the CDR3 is TGTGCTCTTGGGGAAAGGGAAGGAACCCAACTGGGGGATACACGGCGCGATAAACTCATCTTT.

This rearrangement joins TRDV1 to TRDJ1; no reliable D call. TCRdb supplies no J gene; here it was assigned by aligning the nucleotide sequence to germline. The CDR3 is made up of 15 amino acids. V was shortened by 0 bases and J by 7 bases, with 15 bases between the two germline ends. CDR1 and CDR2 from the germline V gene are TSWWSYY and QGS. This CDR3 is CALGELAQRLGKLIF. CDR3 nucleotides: TGTGCTCTTGGGGAACTAGCCCAGAGGTTGGGTAAACTCATCTTT.

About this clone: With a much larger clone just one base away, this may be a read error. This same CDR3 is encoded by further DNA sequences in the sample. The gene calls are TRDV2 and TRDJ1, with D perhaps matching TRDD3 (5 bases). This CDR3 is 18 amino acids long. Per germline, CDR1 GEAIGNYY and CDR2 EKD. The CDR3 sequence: CACDTVTHRGPVTDKLIF. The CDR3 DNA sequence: TGTGCCTGCGACACCGTAACTCATAGGGGACCCGTCACCGATAAACTCATCTTT.

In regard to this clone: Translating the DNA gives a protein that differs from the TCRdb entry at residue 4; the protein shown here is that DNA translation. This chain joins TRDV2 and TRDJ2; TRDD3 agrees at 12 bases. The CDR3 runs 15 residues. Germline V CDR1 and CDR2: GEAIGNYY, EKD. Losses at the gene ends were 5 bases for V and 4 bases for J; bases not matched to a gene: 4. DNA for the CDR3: TGTGCCTGTGGTCCACTGGGGGATACGACAGCACAACTCTTCTTT. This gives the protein CACGPLGDTTAQLFF.

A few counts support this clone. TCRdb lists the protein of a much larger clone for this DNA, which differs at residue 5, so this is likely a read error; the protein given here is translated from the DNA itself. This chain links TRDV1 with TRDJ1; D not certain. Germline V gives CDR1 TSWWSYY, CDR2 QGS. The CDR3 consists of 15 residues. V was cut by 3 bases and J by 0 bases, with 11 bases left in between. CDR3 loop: CALGDYPFDTDKLIF. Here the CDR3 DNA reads TGTGCTCTTGGGGATTATCCGTTCGACACCGATAAACTCATCTTT.

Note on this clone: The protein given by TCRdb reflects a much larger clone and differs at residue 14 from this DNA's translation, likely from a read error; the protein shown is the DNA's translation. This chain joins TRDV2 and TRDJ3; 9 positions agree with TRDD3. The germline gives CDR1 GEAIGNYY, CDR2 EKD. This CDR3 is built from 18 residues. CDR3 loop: CACDWTGGPSWDTGQMFF. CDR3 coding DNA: TGTGCCTGTGACTGGACTGGGGGACCCTCCTGGGACACCGGACAGATGTTTTTC.

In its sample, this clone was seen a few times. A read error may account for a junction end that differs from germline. The CDR3 DNA is TGTGCTCTTGCGAGGGGAACTTCGGATCTCACCTATAAACTCATCTTT. It codes for CALARGTSDLTYKLIF. This chain links TRDV1 with TRDJ1; possible D gene TRDD3, 5 bases. The germline gives CDR1 TSWWSYY, CDR2 QGS. The CDR3 has 16 amino acids.

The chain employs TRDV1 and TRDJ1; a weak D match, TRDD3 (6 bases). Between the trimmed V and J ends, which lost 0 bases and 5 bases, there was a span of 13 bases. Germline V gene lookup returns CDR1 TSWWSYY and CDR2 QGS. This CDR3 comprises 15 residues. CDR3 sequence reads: CALGELPALGDKLIF. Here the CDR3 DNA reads TGTGCTCTTGGGGAACTACCGGCCCTGGGGGATAAACTCATCTTT.